The 32 T cell receptor beta chains given below trace back to one sample, sequenced in a study of Graves' ophthalmopathy and Graves' hyperthyroidism. CDR3 regions of TCR beta were amplified from RNA transcripts. RT-PCR in the first round used HTBI primers; a second-round multiplex PCR followed. TCRdb ran MiXCR on the multiplex PCR reads and lists one entry per CDR3 protein. This table has approximately 700,000 distinct CDR3 sequences, roughly 40% appearing once. Sample: peripheral blood. The source of these receptors is an adult man with Graves' ophthalmopathy.

This clonotype was recorded a few times. The chain combines TRBV14 with TRBJ1-4; no definite D call. The CDR3 has 16 amino acids. Trimming removed 0 bases at V and 5 bases at J, with 13 bases between. Germline assignment: CDR1 SGHDN and CDR2 FVKESK. The CDR3 DNA reads TGTGCCAGCAGCCAAGATCTGCGGGGTTCGAATGAAAAACTGTTTTTT. This sequence encodes CASSQDLRGSNEKLFF.

This sequence joins TRBV7-9 and TRBJ1-4; D gene uncertain. Germline values: CDR1 SEHNR, CDR2 FQNEAQ (reference sequence). The CDR3 extends over 15 amino acids. V shed 0 bases and J shed 3 bases, with 8 bases lying between them. CDR3 sequence: CASSLARGSNEKLFF. In DNA form, the CDR3 reads TGTGCCAGCAGCTTAGCGCGAGGCTCTAATGAAAAACTGTTTTTT.

V is TRBV7-2 and J is TRBJ2-7; D may match TRBD1 or TRBD2 (5 bases each). The CDR3 sequence is 13 residues long. Trimming took 5 bases from V and 6 from J, leaving 14 bases between them. The germline V gene encodes CDR1 SGHTA and CDR2 FQGNSA. The DNA for the CDR3 is TGTGCCAGCAGCAATTCCGGGACGAGCGAGCAGTACTTC. This encodes CASSNSGTSEQYF.

This clonotype was counted between two and nine times. V and J are TRBV29-1 and TRBJ1-2; D not resolved. Trimming pared 8 bases from V and 6 bases from J, leaving 19 bases between. CDR3 length: 13 amino acids. CDR1 and CDR2 (germline): SQVTM, ANQGSEA. CDR3 amino acids: CSPETRRIHGYTF. Here the CDR3 DNA reads TGCAGCCCCGAGACAAGGAGGATCCATGGCTACACCTTC.

This clonotype was observed at least ten times. The rearrangement links TRBV7-9 to TRBJ1-3; no clear D gene. Per germline, CDR1 SEHNR and CDR2 FQNEAQ (reference sequence). The CDR3 sequence is 13 residues long. With 8 bases removed from V and 0 bases from J, the gap between germline ends came to 8 bases. This CDR3 is CASGMSSGNTIYF. Written as DNA, the CDR3 is TGTGCCAGCGGCATGAGCTCTGGAAACACCATATATTTT. The full variable domain, its missing parts supplied by reference TRBV7-9 and TRBJ1-3, is DTGVSQNPRHKITKRGQNVTFRCDPISEHNRLYWYRQTLGQGPEFLTYFQNEAQLEKSRLLSDRFSAERPKGSFSTLEIQRTEQGDSAMYLCASGMSSGNTIYFGEGSWLTVV.

On this clonotype: An end of the junction differs from the germline gene, which may be a read error. This chain joins TRBV7-9 and TRBJ2-7; 12 bases agree with TRBD1. CDR1 and CDR2 (germline): SEHNR, FQNEAQ (reference sequence). The CDR3 extends over 20 amino acids. CDR3 in DNA: TGTGCCGGCAGCTTAGTAGGGGACAGGGGGCGCCGGGGTGATTCCTACGAGCAGTACTTC. This translates into CAGSLVGDRGRRGDSYEQYF.

This clonotype was found many times. The V and J genes are TRBV2 and TRBJ2-7, with 9 bases fitting TRBD1. Trimming cost V 7 bases and J 3 bases; bases outside gene matches: 7. CDR1 SNHLY and CDR2 FYNNEI come from the germline V gene. This CDR3 is built from 14 residues. The CDR3 DNA is TGTGCCAGCAACCGGGGACAGGGTAGCTACGAGCAGTACTTC. Translating it yields CASNRGQGSYEQYF.

This clonotype has more than one count but fewer than ten. The chain employs TRBV7-2 and TRBJ2-7; TRBD1 agrees at 10 bases. V lost 6 bases to trimming and J lost 3 bases; unmatched junction nucleotides: 5. Germline assignment: CDR1 SGHTA and CDR2 FQGNSA. The CDR3 totals 14 residues. The CDR3 protein is CASSRTGGVYEQYF. The DNA of the CDR3 is TGTGCCAGCAGTAGGACAGGGGGTGTCTACGAGCAGTACTTC.

DNA for the CDR3: TGTGCCAGTCGGGGCGGGTCACGAAAGTATGGCTACACCTTC. Residues: CASRGGSRKYGYTF. This sequence joins TRBV2 and TRBJ1-2; perhaps TRBD1 as D (5 bases). Deletions cut 9 bases from V and 5 bases from J, with 19 bases between. Germline V lookup: CDR1 SNHLY, CDR2 FYNNEI. The CDR3 contains 14 residues. The whole variable domain, filled in from reference TRBV2 and TRBJ1-2, reads EPEVTQTPSHQVTQMGQEVILRCVPISNHLYFYWYRQILGQKVEFLVSFYNNEISEKSEIFDDQFSVERPDGSNFTLKIRSTKLEDSAMYFCASRGGSRKYGYTFGSGTRLTVV.

This clonotype was seen a handful of times. V usage is TRBV7-9 and J usage is TRBJ2-7; 7 positions match TRBD1. J lost 2 bases, V lost 5 bases, and 6 bases had no gene match. Germline CDR1 SEHNR, CDR2 FQNEAQ (reference sequence). This CDR3 has 14 residues. CDR3 protein: CASSPGQVTYEQYF. In DNA form, the CDR3 reads TGTGCCAGCAGCCCTGGACAGGTGACCTACGAGCAGTACTTC.

The chain combines TRBV7-2 with TRBJ2-7; a weak D match, TRBD2 (6 bases). The CDR3 is 16 residues long. V was pared by 5 bases and J by 0 bases, with 17 bases between. The germline gives CDR1 SGHTA, CDR2 FQGNSA. The CDR3: CASSRHVGGTSYEQYF. DNA of the CDR3: TGTGCCAGCAGCCGCCACGTCGGGGGAACCTCCTACGAGCAGTACTTC.

The chain is built from TRBV10-1 and TRBJ2-2; TRBD1 matches at 8 bases. Germline V gene sequence: CDR1 WNHNN, CDR2 SYGVQD (reference sequence). This CDR3 region has 16 residues. The V and J ends lost 0 bases and 4 bases, in that order; junction bases with no gene match: 4. The CDR3 region is CASSESRTGFTGELFF. DNA of the CDR3: TGCGCCAGCAGTGAGTCGAGGACAGGGTTCACCGGGGAGCTGTTTTTT.

The rearrangement joins TRBV6-5 to TRBJ2-7, with D perhaps TRBD2 (6 bases). The CDR3 contains 15 residues. The germline gives CDR1 MNHEY, CDR2 SVGAGI. Between the trimmed V and J ends, which lost 5 bases and 2 bases, there was a span of 16 bases. The CDR3 reads CASSAPSRRAYEQYF. The CDR3 DNA follows: TGTGCCAGCAGTGCACCTAGCCGGAGGGCCTACGAGCAGTACTTC.

This sequence joins TRBV4-3 and TRBJ1-2, with 9 bases fitting TRBD1. This CDR3 is built from 16 residues. V lost 5 bases, J lost 0 bases, and 7 bases stayed unmatched. Germline V gene data show CDR1 as LGHNA and CDR2 as YSLEER. The CDR3 reads CASSELGQGPNYGYTF. The CDR3 nucleotides read TGCGCCAGCAGCGAACTCGGACAGGGGCCTAACTATGGCTACACCTTC.

This clonotype was observed a handful of times. This chain connects TRBV19 to TRBJ2-7, with TRBD2 as a possible D gene (5 bases). CDR1 LNHDA and CDR2 SQIVND come from the germline V gene (reference sequence). The CDR3 extends over 13 amino acids. Deletions cut 4 bases from V and 3 bases from J, with 10 bases between. The CDR3 spells CASSTTGNYEQYF. CDR3 nucleotides: TGTGCCAGTAGTACGACCGGGAACTACGAGCAGTACTTC.

This clonotype was picked up a small number of times. Its ends do not fully match the called genes, so a read error is possible. In DNA, the CDR3 is TGCGCCAGCAGCCTTACCGGGACAGGGTCTTTCGCTTTCTTT. The encoded protein is CASSLTGTGSFAFF. This chain links TRBV24-1 with TRBJ1-1; 9 nucleotides line up with TRBD1. Germline CDR1 reads KGHDR; CDR2 reads SFDVKD. The CDR3 extends over 14 amino acids.

Details on this clonotype: No conserved phenylalanine or tryptophan is present at the end of the CDR3, so a read error is the likely explanation. This chain uses TRBV12-3 or TRBV12-4 with TRBJ2-7, with TRBD1 as a possible D gene (5 bases). Deletions cut 6 bases from V and 2 bases from J, with 11 bases between. CDR3 length: 13 residues. DNA for the CDR3: TGTGCCAGCAGGCCGGACACCACCTACGAGCAGTACTCC. Its protein product is CASRPDTTYEQYS.

The rearrangement links TRBV2 to TRBJ1-4; D is unclear. The CDR3 is 16 amino acids. Germline V gene lookup returns CDR1 SNHLY and CDR2 FYNNEI. V was pared by 6 bases and J by 6 bases, with 20 bases between. CDR3 sequence: CASRHVRGRGDEKLFF. DNA for the CDR3: TGTGCCAGCAGACACGTCCGCGGGCGGGGTGATGAAAAACTGTTTTTT.

This clonotype has ten or more counts. The rearrangement uses TRBV2 and TRBJ2-5; maybe TRBD1 (5 bases). Trimming stripped 8 bases from V and 3 bases from J, with 16 bases between. Germline assignment: CDR1 SNHLY and CDR2 FYNNEI. The CDR3 has 14 residues. DNA of the CDR3: TGTGCCAGCCGTTGGCAGGGAAGTAAAGAGACCCAGTACTTC. Its protein is CASRWQGSKETQYF.

This clonotype was recorded at least ten times. This chain connects TRBV7-9 to TRBJ1-6; a possible D gene is TRBD1 (5 bases). This CDR3 has 15 amino acids. The germline V gene has CDR1 SEHNR and CDR2 FQNEAQ (reference sequence). V was shortened by 2 bases and J by 8 bases, with 13 bases between the two germline ends. The CDR3 bases are TGTGCCAGCAGCTTAAGGGGTGGGCCCGATTCACCCCTCCACTTT. It yields the protein CASSLRGGPDSPLHF.

Notes on this clonotype: A read error may explain this, as a much larger clone is one base away. The chain recombines TRBV10-1 with TRBJ1-1; tentative D call: TRBD1 (5 bases). CDR3 length: 16 residues. Germline CDR1 WNHNN, CDR2 SYGVQD (reference sequence). V lost 0 bases and J 3 bases, leaving 14 bases between the germline ends. This chain's CDR3 is CASSESSGPEDTEAFF. CDR3 coding DNA: TGCGCCAGCAGTGAGTCGTCAGGGCCGGAGGACACTGAAGCTTTCTTT.

The chain is built from TRBV2 and TRBJ1-3; TRBD1 agrees at 9 bases. Germline V gives CDR1 SNHLY, CDR2 FYNNEI. The V gene end was trimmed by 8 bases and the J gene end by 2 bases; junction bases not matched to a gene: 10. The CDR3 is 16 residues long. The CDR3 spells CASSRGTGTTGNTIYF. The CDR3 bases are TGTGCCAGCTCCCGCGGGACAGGGACAACTGGAAACACCATATATTTT. The complete variable domain, with remaining parts taken from reference TRBV2 and TRBJ1-3, reads EPEVTQTPSHQVTQMGQEVILRCVPISNHLYFYWYRQILGQKVEFLVSFYNNEISEKSEIFDDQFSVERPDGSNFTLKIRSTKLEDSAMYFCASSRGTGTTGNTIYFGEGSWLTVV.

V gene TRBV10-3 combines with J gene TRBJ2-6; maybe TRBD2 (5 bases). The CDR3 spans 16 residues. Germline V gives CDR1 ENHRY, CDR2 SYGVKD. V gave up 2 bases and J gave up 0 bases, with 8 bases separating them. CDR3 sequence: CAISEEGPSGANVLTF. CDR3 DNA sequence: TGTGCCATCAGTGAGGAGGGCCCCTCTGGGGCCAACGTCCTGACTTTC.

This clonotype was seen more than once but under ten times. The rearrangement uses TRBV7-6 and TRBJ2-7, with 10 bases matching TRBD1. Germline CDR1 SGHVS, CDR2 FNYEAQ. J was trimmed by 2 bases and V by 6 bases; bases with no gene match: 10. The CDR3 is made up of 16 amino acids. The CDR3 coding sequence is TGTGCCAGCAGGGTTCGTAGGACAGGGGGTACCTACGAGCAGTACTTC. Residues: CASRVRRTGGTYEQYF.

This sequence joins TRBV12-3 or TRBV12-4 and TRBJ1-2; D perhaps matches TRBD1 (5 bases). Trimming took off 7 bases at V and 4 bases at J, with 16 bases between the two ends. The CDR3 has 14 amino acids. CDR3 DNA: TGTGCCAGCACCTACCGGGACCGACTCTATGGCTACACCTTC. Protein: CASTYRDRLYGYTF.

The CDR3 loop is CASSSDRGSGEQYF. The CDR3, as DNA: TGCGCCAGCAGCTCGGACAGGGGTTCGGGCGAGCAGTACTTC. The rearrangement uses TRBV5-1 and TRBJ2-7; 9 bases agree with TRBD1. The CDR3 extends over 14 amino acids. After removal of 3 bases from V and 6 bases from J, the junction contained 7 bases not matched to a gene. Germline V gene lookup returns CDR1 SGHRS and CDR2 YFSETQ.

The V gene is TRBV7-6, the J gene TRBJ1-3; 11 bases are shared with TRBD1. Germline V lookup: CDR1 SGHVS, CDR2 FNYEAQ. CDR3 size: 15 residues. V lost 5 bases, J lost 3 bases, and 3 bases stayed unmatched. CDR3 coding DNA: TGTGCCAGCAGCCTTGGGACAGGGGGTGGAAACACCATATATTTT. Translating gives CASSLGTGGGNTIYF.

This clonotype was detected only a few times. The chain recombines TRBV18 with TRBJ2-7, with TRBD1 identical over 8 bases. This CDR3 is 15 amino acids long. Losses at the gene ends were 1 base for V and 5 bases for J; bases not matched to a gene: 7. Germline CDR1 KGHSH, CDR2 LQKENI. This chain's CDR3 is CASSPRDRGLHEQYF. For the CDR3, the DNA is TGTGCCAGCTCACCACGAGACAGGGGACTTCACGAGCAGTACTTC.

The chain joins TRBV20-1 to TRBJ1-2; D call uncertain. The ends were cut back, 0 bases at V and 1 base at J, with 12 bases in the middle. This CDR3 has 15 amino acids. The germline V gene encodes CDR1 DFQATT and CDR2 SNEGSKA (reference sequence). Here the CDR3 reads CSARDLHPDNYGYTF. The CDR3 DNA sequence: TGCAGTGCTAGAGATCTGCACCCGGATAACTATGGCTACACCTTC.

In its sample, this clonotype was seen a few times. This chain joins TRBV9 and TRBJ2-5, with 7 positions matching TRBD1. After removal of 7 bases from V and 4 bases from J, the junction contained 7 bases not matched to a gene. The CDR3 spans 13 residues. Germline CDR1 reads SGDLS; CDR2 reads YYNGEE. DNA for the CDR3: TGTGCCAGCTCTCTGGGACAGTTAGAGACCCAGTACTTC. Amino acid sequence: CASSLGQLETQYF.

This clonotype was seen only a few times. The rearrangement links TRBV6-5 to TRBJ1-2; no clear D. Germline V lookup: CDR1 MNHEY, CDR2 SVGAGI. This CDR3 is 13 amino acids long. Trimming removed 3 bases at V and 12 bases at J, with 17 bases between. The CDR3 reads CASSYTWTQIDTF. The CDR3 nucleotides read TGTGCCAGCAGTTATACATGGACTCAAATCGACACCTTC.

This clonotype was detected a few times. Sequence at one end of the junction differs from germline and may be a read error. The rearrangement joins TRBV10-3 to TRBJ2-7, with 13 bases lining up with TRBD2. The CDR3 has 16 residues. Per germline, CDR1 ENHRY and CDR2 SYGVKD. The CDR3: CASSKRGLAGVDEQYF. CDR3 bases: TGTGCCAGCAGTAAACGCGGACTAGCGGGAGTTGACGAGCAGTACTTC.